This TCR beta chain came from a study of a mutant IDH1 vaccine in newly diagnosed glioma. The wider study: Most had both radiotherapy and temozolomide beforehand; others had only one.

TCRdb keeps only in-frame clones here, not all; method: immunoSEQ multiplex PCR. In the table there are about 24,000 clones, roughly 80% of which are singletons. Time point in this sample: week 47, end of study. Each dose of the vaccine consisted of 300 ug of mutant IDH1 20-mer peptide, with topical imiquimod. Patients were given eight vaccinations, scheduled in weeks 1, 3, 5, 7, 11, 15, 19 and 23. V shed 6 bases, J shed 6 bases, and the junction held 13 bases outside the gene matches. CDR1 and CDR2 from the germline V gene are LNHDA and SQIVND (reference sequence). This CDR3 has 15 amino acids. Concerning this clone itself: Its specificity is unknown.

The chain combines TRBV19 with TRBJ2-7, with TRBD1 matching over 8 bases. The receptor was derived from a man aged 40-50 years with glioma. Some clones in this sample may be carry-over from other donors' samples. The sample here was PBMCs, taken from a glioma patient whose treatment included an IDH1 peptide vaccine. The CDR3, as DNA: TGTGCCAGTAGCAGAAAGACAGGGGAAATAGGCGAGCAGTACTTC. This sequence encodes CASSRKTGEIGEQYF.